The clone carrying this TCR beta chain was detected once. No antigen is known for it. Trimming shortened V by 8 bases and J by 3 bases, and 11 bases separated the two germline ends. This CDR3 is built from 12 residues. Using immunoSEQ multiplex PCR, the repertoire was profiled, and TCRdb retains in-frame clones only, with some absent. The table includes about 90,000 clones, around nine tenths detected once. These data are taken from a study of T cell responses to AZD1222 COVID-19 vaccine. Broader study findings: Vaccine-related CD4 TCRs covered spike, predominating at 160-218 and 743-854. A reported finding is that nearly half of spike-specific TCRs target unmutated variant regions. It should be noted that donors were predominantly white British and more often female, and clonal diversity was possibly underestimated.

The TCR originated in an adult in good health. This sequence joins TRBV12-3 or TRBV12-4 and TRBJ2-7; no clear D gene. The sequencing here drew on peripheral blood, taken on day 0 of AZD1222 vaccination. The CDR3 DNA is TGTGCCAGCCAACAGTCCCTCTACGAGCAGTACTTC. Residues: CASQQSLYEQYF.